This entry concerns a single TCR beta chain. As yet, its antigen is unknown. The length of the CDR3 is 15 residues. The germline CDR1 and CDR2 sequences are MGHRA and YSYEKL. Trimming shortened V by 1 base and J by 6 bases, and 13 bases separated the two germline ends. Donors were ostensibly healthy at sampling, although undocumented immune exposures were probable. The data derive from a study of cytomegalovirus exposure and HLA in healthy donors. Findings of the study overall: Roughly even sequencing depth across donors was the assumption behind the presence/absence analyses.

Amplification used 60 Vbeta primers and 13 Jbeta primers. Profiling relied on immunoSEQ multiplex PCR, and the TCRdb table lists in-frame clones only, not all of them. The sample holds hundreds of thousands of clones; 77% are singletons and the top ten take approximately 2.6%. V is TRBV4-1 and J is TRBJ1-5; D may be TRBD1 (5 bases). The sequencing sample was made of PBMCs. This receptor was obtained from a woman between 55 and 75 years old in good health and CMV-seropositive. The CDR3 here is CASSQGRVEGQPQHF. CDR3 DNA: TGCGCCAGCAGCCAAGGCAGGGTGGAGGGTCAGCCCCAGCATTTT.